This entry lists 21 T cell receptor beta chains sequenced from one sample in a study of blood T cell repertoires in COVID-19. This table comes from immunoSEQ multiplex PCR, and its TCRdb copy is limited to in-frame clones, with some not included. There are roughly 400,000 clones in the sample; 88% occur only once, and roughly 1.4% lies in the top ten. Sequencing was carried out using PBMCs or T cells enriched from blood (not recorded which). These receptors all stem from a woman under 30 who had been exposed to COVID-19.

The DNA of the CDR3 is TGTGCCAGCACCGCAAATGGGGGACAGAATGGTGGCTACACCTTC. This codes for CASTANGGQNGGYTF. The chain recombines TRBV5-8 with TRBJ1-2, with 7 bases identical to TRBD1. With 6 bases clipped from V and 7 bases from J, the junction kept 15 bases outside the gene matches. Looked up from germline, CDR1 is SGHTS and CDR2 is YDEGEE. CDR3 length equals 15 residues.

The chain couples TRBV9 to TRBJ1-2; 9 nucleotides line up with TRBD1. The CDR3 consists of 14 residues. V was clipped by 5 bases and J by 4 bases; unmatched bases: 6. Germline V CDR1 and CDR2: SGDLS, YYNGEE. In DNA form, the CDR3 reads TGTGCCAGCAGAGAAACAGGGGGCGGCTATGGCTACACCTTC. Translation: CASRETGGGYGYTF.

The rearrangement joins TRBV6-6 to TRBJ2-3; 8 bases are a match to TRBD1. The CDR3 totals 12 residues. V dropped 4 bases and J dropped 13; count of bases not matched to a gene: 7. Germline CDR1 reads MNHNY; CDR2 reads SVGAGI (reference sequence). CDR3 protein: CASSFGQGEEYF. CDR3 bases: TGTGCCAGCAGTTTCGGACAGGGTGAGGAGTATTTT.

This chain links TRBV5-1 with TRBJ1-1, with D maybe TRBD1 (5 bases). Trimming left V 5 bases short and J 5 bases short, with 13 bases between. CDR3 size: 13 residues. The germline CDR1 and CDR2 sequences are SGHRS and YFSETQ. This chain's CDR3 is CASRYVGQTEAFF. CDR3 in DNA: TGCGCCAGCAGGTACGTGGGGCAGACTGAAGCTTTCTTT.

The CDR3 loop reads CASSQESSLAGSNEQFF. The CDR3 bases are TGTGCCAGCAGCCAAGAAAGTAGTCTAGCGGGGAGCAATGAGCAGTTCTTC. The chain joins TRBV4-2 to TRBJ2-1, with 9 bases identical to TRBD2. From germline, CDR1 is LGHNA and CDR2 YNFKEQ. Germline trimming cut 0 bases from V and 6 bases from J; bases unmatched to any gene: 9. This CDR3 contains 17 residues.

The V gene is TRBV5-1, the J gene TRBJ2-3, with 12 bases that match TRBD2. The germline gives CDR1 SGHRS, CDR2 YFSETQ. The CDR3 sequence is 19 residues long. The ends lost 0 bases at V and 6 bases at J; junction bases unmatched: 14. The CDR3 loop is CASSLGTLAGGPGGDTQYF. CDR3 sequence (DNA): TGCGCCAGCAGCTTGGGGACCCTAGCGGGAGGGCCGGGCGGCGATACGCAGTATTTT.

The chain employs TRBV6-5 and TRBJ1-1, with D perhaps TRBD1 (6 bases). The length of the CDR3 is 14 residues. V was cut by 5 bases and J by 2 bases, with 12 bases left in between. CDR1 MNHEY and CDR2 SVGAGI come from the germline V gene. The CDR3 DNA follows: TGTGCCAGCAGTCTCGACAGGTTTAACACTGAAGCTTTCTTT. Translating it yields CASSLDRFNTEAFF.

The chain recombines TRBV9 with TRBJ1-5; perhaps TRBD1 as D (6 bases). V lost 2 bases and J lost 7, with 16 bases in between. This CDR3 is 15 amino acids long. Germline CDR1 reads SGDLS; CDR2 reads YYNGEE. Here the CDR3 reads CASSVGGGLNQPQHF. The CDR3 coding sequence is TGTGCCAGCAGCGTGGGCGGGGGCTTAAACCAGCCCCAGCATTTT.

This clone was picked up a small number of times. Other DNA sequences of this sample code for an identical CDR3. The J gene is TRBJ1-5, the V gene TRBV3-1 (or the pseudogene TRBV3-2); D remains unclear. Deletions cut 3 bases from V and 4 bases from J, with 10 bases between. CDR1 and CDR2 (germline): LGHDT, YNNKEL (reference sequence). The CDR3 is 14 residues long. This chain's CDR3 is CASSQSRGNQPQHF. CDR3 coding DNA: TGTGCCAGCAGCCAGAGCAGAGGGAATCAGCCCCAGCATTTT.

J is TRBJ2-7 and V is TRBV7-9, with D unresolved. CDR1 and CDR2 (germline): SEHNR, FQNEAQ (reference sequence). CDR3 length: 13 amino acids. V was clipped by 2 bases and J by 4 bases, with 9 bases between them. The CDR3 region has the DNA TGTGCCAGCAGCTTAAGTGGGCAGTACGAGCAGTACTTC. It specifies CASSLSGQYEQYF.

In nucleotides, the CDR3 is TGTGCCAGCAGCTTATTAGCCACAGGGAACACCGGGGAGCTGTTTTTT. Its translation: CASSLLATGNTGELFF. The V call is TRBV7-6, the J call TRBJ2-2, with D tentatively TRBD1 (5 bases). This CDR3 is 16 amino acids long. V lost 2 bases to trimming and J lost 1 base, with 11 bases between them. Germline assignment: CDR1 SGHVS and CDR2 FNYEAQ.

The CDR3 nucleotides are TGTGCCAGCAGTCTGTATGGGGAGGGCCTCTATGAGCAGTTCTTC. This gives the protein CASSLYGEGLYEQFF. The chain couples TRBV28 to TRBJ2-1; 7 nucleotides match TRBD2. Germline assignment: CDR1 MDHEN and CDR2 SYDVKM. The CDR3 loop spans 15 amino acids. The V segment lost 5 bases and the J segment 8 bases; nucleotides outside the gene matches: 12.

This clone was counted once. V usage is TRBV4-1 and J usage is TRBJ2-7; 9 bases line up with TRBD1. The length of the CDR3 is 16 residues. Germline-derived CDR1 and CDR2 are MGHRA and YSYEKL. V dropped 4 bases and J dropped 5; count of bases not matched to a gene: 12. For the CDR3, the DNA is TGCGCCAGCAGCCCCCAGGGGCCGGGACAGGGTAACGAGCAGTACTTC. Its protein product is CASSPQGPGQGNEQYF.

The chain employs TRBV28 and TRBJ2-2; D unclear. Trimming took off 6 bases at V and 6 bases at J, with 11 bases between the two ends. Germline loops: CDR1 MDHEN, CDR2 SYDVKM. The CDR3 sequence is 13 residues long. The CDR3 loop is CASSRIAPGELFF. DNA of the CDR3: TGTGCCAGCAGCCGAATTGCGCCCGGGGAGCTGTTTTTT.

The count of this clone is one. The V and J genes are TRBV5-4 and TRBJ1-2; unclear D gene. V shed 0 bases and J shed 0 bases, with 15 bases lying between them. This CDR3 region has 17 residues. Germline V gene sequence: CDR1 SGHNT, CDR2 YYREEE (reference sequence). The DNA for the CDR3 is TGTGCCAGCAGCTTGGATGGGTACGGGAAGACTAACTATGGCTACACCTTC. Protein sequence: CASSLDGYGKTNYGYTF. The whole variable domain, filled in from reference TRBV5-4 and TRBJ1-2, reads ETGVTQSPTHLIKTRGQQVTLRCSSQSGHNTVSWYQQALGQGPQFIFQYYREEENGRGNFPPRFSGLQFPNYSSELNVNALELDDSALYLCASSLDGYGKTNYGYTFGSGTRLTVV.

V and J are TRBV5-5 and TRBJ2-7, with 9 bases that match TRBD2. J gave up 6 bases and V 1 base, and 5 bases lay outside the gene matches. CDR1 is SGHKS and CDR2 is YYEKEE in the germline V gene (reference sequence). The CDR3 extends over 14 amino acids. The CDR3 is CASSLLLSGSEQYF. In DNA, the CDR3 is TGTGCCAGCAGCTTGCTGCTTAGCGGGAGCGAGCAGTACTTC.

The rearrangement uses TRBV10-1 and TRBJ2-3; 9 positions agree with TRBD1. Germline V lookup: CDR1 WNHNN, CDR2 SYGVQD (reference sequence). The CDR3 runs 14 residues. Trimming took 2 bases from V and 9 from J; bases not matched to a gene: 6. CDR3 sequence: CASSEGGQGFTQYF. The CDR3 bases are TGCGCCAGCAGTGAGGGGGGACAGGGTTTCACGCAGTATTTT.

The CDR3 DNA sequence: TGTGCCAGCAGCGAAAGCGGGACCACGGGGGCTTTCTTT. This translates into CASSESGTTGAFF. The V call is TRBV9, the J call TRBJ1-1, with D maybe TRBD1 (5 bases). The CDR3 contains 13 residues. Per the germline V gene, CDR1 is SGDLS and CDR2 is YYNGEE. V was shortened by 3 bases and J by 11 bases, with 17 bases between the two germline ends.

The rearrangement joins TRBV27 to TRBJ2-3; possibly TRBD1 for D (6 bases). Germline CDR1 is MNHEY and CDR2 is SMNVEV (reference sequence). The ends were cut back, 6 bases at V and 4 bases at J, with 14 bases in the middle. This CDR3 region has 14 residues. For the CDR3, the DNA is TGTGCCAGCAGCTCAACAGGGTATCCAGATACGCAGTATTTT. Its translation: CASSSTGYPDTQYF.

The chain links TRBV25-1 to TRBJ2-5; 9 bases line up with TRBD1. The V and J ends lost 2 bases and 4 bases, in that order; junction bases with no gene match: 5. The CDR3 has 15 amino acids. The germline V gene has CDR1 MGHDK and CDR2 SYGVNS. The CDR3 sequence: CASSEGDRELETQYF. The CDR3 DNA is TGTGCCAGCAGTGAAGGGGACAGGGAGTTAGAGACCCAGTACTTC.

This clone was recorded once. This rearrangement joins TRBV18 to TRBJ2-4; 9 bases are a match to TRBD2. The CDR3 spans 14 residues. CDR1 and CDR2 (germline): KGHSH, LQKENI. With 2 bases clipped from V and 8 bases from J, the junction kept 4 bases outside the gene matches. CDR3 sequence reads: CASSPGGGEYIQYF. CDR3 in DNA: TGTGCCAGCTCACCAGGCGGGGGGGAGTACATTCAGTACTTC.